The present T cell receptor beta chain was sequenced within a study of identical twins. TCRdb re-analysed the 5' RACE reads in MiXCR, keeping a single row per CDR3 protein. The data contain 200,000 to 300,000 distinct CDR3 sequences, roughly 13% of them singletons. This CDR3 spans 16 amino acids. V gave up 1 base and J gave up 1 base, with 14 bases separating them. Per germline, CDR1 SGHTA and CDR2 FQGNSA. General study points: Analyses based on zero insertions could be partly confounded by invariant MAIT and iNKT cells.

This clonotype was observed a handful of times. Its antigen remains unidentified. The data also belong to a second study, concerning yellow fever vaccine responses in identical twins. That paper adds: Reports say the vaccine T cell response in twins looked partly convergent and partly personalized.

The specimen sequenced was memory (CD45RO+) T cells sorted from blood. The origin of this receptor is a woman aged 18-29 years in good health. The J gene is TRBJ2-7, the V gene TRBV7-2; the D is unclear. The CDR3: CASSLVSGGSSYEQYF. The CDR3 coding sequence is TGTGCCAGCAGCTTAGTTTCGGGTGGGTCTTCCTACGAGCAGTACTTC.